This TCR beta chain was found in a study of OX40 agonist ivuxolimab in advanced cancers. About the study: The treatment was a fully human IgG2 OX40 agonist, ivuxolimab. Patients were infused with ivuxolimab every 2 weeks at 0.01 to 10 mg/kg. Study observations and caveats: Averaging showed that CD8+ T cells had more expanded clones than CD4+ did. Among the least clonally expanded were partial responders at 0.1-3.0 mg/kg.

From germline, CDR1 is SGHAT and CDR2 FQNNGV. V lost 0 bases to trimming and J lost 2 bases, with 18 bases between them. The CDR3 contains 18 residues. Generated by immunoSEQ multiplex PCR, the TCRdb table keeps only in-frame clones and is missing some. The sample includes around 94,000 clones, more than 90% seen only once; the top ten take under 4%. Comments on this clone: The antigen is not known.

Sample: CD4+ or CD8+ T cells sorted from blood, taken in a trial of the OX40 agonist ivuxolimab. The sequence was collected from an adult with an advanced solid tumor such as melanoma, head and neck, liver or kidney cancer. The V call is TRBV11-2, the J call TRBJ2-3; unclear D gene. The CDR3 DNA reads as TGTGCCAGCAGCTTAGATCTTTACGAAGCCGGCCTCACAGATACGCAGTATTTT. Amino acid sequence: CASSLDLYEAGLTDTQYF.